The present TCR beta chain was sequenced within a study of T cells expressing NK-cell markers. TCRdb re-called the 5' RACE reads and shows each CDR3 protein once, DNA omitted. This sample's table reports 250,000 to 300,000 distinct CDR3 sequences. The CDR3 spans 14 residues. Germline CDR1 and CDR2: SGHNT and YYREEE (reference sequence). The sequenced sample consisted of blood T cells: a sorted CD56 or NKG2C T cell subset, CD4+ or CD8+ T cells, or bulk PBMC T cells (not recorded which). V and J are TRBV5-4 and TRBJ2-3. This clonotype was obtained from a man younger than 35 in good health. CDR3 in amino acids: CASRAGTSTDTQYF.